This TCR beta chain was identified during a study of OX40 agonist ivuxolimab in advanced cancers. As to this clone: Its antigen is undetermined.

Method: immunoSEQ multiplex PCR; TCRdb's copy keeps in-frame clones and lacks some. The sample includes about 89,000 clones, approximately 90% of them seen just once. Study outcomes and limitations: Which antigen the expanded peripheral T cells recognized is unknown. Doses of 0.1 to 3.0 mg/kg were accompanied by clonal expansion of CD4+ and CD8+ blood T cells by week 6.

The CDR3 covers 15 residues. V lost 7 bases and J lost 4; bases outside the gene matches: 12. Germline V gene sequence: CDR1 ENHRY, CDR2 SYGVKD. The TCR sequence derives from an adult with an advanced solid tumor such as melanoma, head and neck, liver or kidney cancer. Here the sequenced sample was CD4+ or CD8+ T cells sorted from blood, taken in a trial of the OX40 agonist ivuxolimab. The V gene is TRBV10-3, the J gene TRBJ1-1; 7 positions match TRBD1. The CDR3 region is CAIKIVEGAATEAFF. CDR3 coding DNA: TGTGCCATCAAGATCGTAGAGGGGGCGGCCACTGAAGCTTTCTTT.